This TCR beta chain was sequenced for a study of CD8 T cells in Susac syndrome. Study observations and caveats: A relatively small number of individuals underwent TCR sequencing and HLA analysis.

The RNA input was about 0.5 to 1 ug, and it was reverse transcribed with random hexamers. Amplification of TCR beta CDR3 was carried out by immunoSEQ multiplex PCR, which covered 54 Vbeta and 13 Jbeta segments. MiXCR, applied by TCRdb to the immunoSEQ multiplex PCR reads, yields one record per CDR3 protein. The sample has hundreds of thousands of distinct CDR3 sequences; 70% to 90% are singletons. Regarding this clonotype: Its matching antigen is unknown. Sequence at one end of the junction differs from germline and may be a read error.

The study sequenced TCR beta in blood CD8+ and CD4+ T cells. The sequence was collected from a human donor with multiple sclerosis. The sequencing sample was made of CD8+ T cells from PBMCs.

In DNA, the CDR3 is TGTGCCACCGGTGATTTGGTCAGGGTGGGCGAGCAGTACTTC. Amino acids: CATGDLVRVGEQYF. V gene TRBV24-1 combines with J gene TRBJ2-7, with D perhaps matching TRBD1 (5 bases). CDR1 and CDR2 from the germline V gene are KGHDR and SFDVKD. The CDR3 is made up of 14 amino acids.